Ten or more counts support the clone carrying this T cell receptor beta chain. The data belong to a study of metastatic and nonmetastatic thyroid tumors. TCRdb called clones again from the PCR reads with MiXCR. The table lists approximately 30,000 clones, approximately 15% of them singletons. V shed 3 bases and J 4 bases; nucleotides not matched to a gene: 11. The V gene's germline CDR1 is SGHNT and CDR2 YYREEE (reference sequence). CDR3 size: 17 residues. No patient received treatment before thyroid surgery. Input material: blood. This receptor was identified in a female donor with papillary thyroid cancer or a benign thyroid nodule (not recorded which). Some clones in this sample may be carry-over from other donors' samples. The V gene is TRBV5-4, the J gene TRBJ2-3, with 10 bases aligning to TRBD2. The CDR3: CASSSPGLAELPDTQYF. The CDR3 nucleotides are TGTGCCAGCAGCTCGCCCGGACTAGCGGAACTGCCAGATACGCAGTATTTT.